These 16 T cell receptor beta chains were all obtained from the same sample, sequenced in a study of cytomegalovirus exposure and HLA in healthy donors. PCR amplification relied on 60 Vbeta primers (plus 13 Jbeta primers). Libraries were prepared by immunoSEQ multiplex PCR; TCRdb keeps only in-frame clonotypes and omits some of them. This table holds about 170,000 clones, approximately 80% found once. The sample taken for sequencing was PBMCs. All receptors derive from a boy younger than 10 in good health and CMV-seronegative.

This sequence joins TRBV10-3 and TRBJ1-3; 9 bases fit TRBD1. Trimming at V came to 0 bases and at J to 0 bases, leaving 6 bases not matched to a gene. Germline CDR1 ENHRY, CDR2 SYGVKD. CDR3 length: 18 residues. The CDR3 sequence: CAISESGTGPSSGNTIYF. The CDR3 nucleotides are TGTGCCATCAGTGAGTCGGGGACAGGGCCGAGCTCTGGAAACACCATATATTTT.

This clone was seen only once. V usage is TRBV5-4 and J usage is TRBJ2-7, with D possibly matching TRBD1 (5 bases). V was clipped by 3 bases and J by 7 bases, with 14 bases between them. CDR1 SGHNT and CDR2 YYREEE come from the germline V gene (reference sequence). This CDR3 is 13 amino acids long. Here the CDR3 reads CASSSILGREQYF. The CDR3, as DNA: TGTGCCAGCAGCTCGATTTTGGGGCGGGAGCAGTACTTC.

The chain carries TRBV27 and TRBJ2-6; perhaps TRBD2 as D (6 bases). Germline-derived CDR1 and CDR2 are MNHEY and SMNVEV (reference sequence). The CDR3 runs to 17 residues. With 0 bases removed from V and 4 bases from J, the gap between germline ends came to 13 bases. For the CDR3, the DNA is TGTGCCAGCAGTTTATCCCCAGGAGGGAGCGGGGCCAACGTCCTGACTTTC. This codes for CASSLSPGGSGANVLTF.

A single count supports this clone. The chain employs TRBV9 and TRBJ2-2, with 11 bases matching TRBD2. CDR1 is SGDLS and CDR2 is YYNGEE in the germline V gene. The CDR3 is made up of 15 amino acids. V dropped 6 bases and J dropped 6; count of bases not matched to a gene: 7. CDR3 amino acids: CASTRLAGSSGELFF. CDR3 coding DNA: TGTGCCAGCACCCGACTAGCGGGGAGTTCCGGGGAGCTGTTTTTT.

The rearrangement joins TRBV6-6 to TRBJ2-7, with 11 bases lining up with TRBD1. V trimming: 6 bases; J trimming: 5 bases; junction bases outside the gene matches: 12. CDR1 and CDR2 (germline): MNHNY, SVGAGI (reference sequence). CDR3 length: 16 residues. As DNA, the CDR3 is TGTGCCAGCAGATCCGGGACAGGGGGAATCACGGACGAGCAGTACTTC. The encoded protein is CASRSGTGGITDEQYF.

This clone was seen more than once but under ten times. CDR3 bases: TGTGCCAGCAGCTCGATGAGCGGGGTTAGCACAGATACGCAGTATTTT. Its protein is CASSSMSGVSTDTQYF. The rearrangement links TRBV7-8 to TRBJ2-3; 7 positions agree with TRBD2. The CDR3 extends over 16 amino acids. The germline gives CDR1 SGHVS, CDR2 FQNEAQ. Trimming cost V 4 bases and J 0 bases; bases outside gene matches: 7.

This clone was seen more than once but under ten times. In DNA form, the CDR3 reads TGTGCCAGTAGTGGTAGCGGCCTCTCCTATGGCTACACCTTC. Translating gives CASSGSGLSYGYTF. V and J are TRBV19 and TRBJ1-2, with D unresolved. The germline V and J ends were trimmed by 5 bases and 4 bases, with 14 bases remaining between them. This CDR3 is 14 amino acids long. Germline lookup yields CDR1 LNHDA and CDR2 SQIVND (reference sequence).

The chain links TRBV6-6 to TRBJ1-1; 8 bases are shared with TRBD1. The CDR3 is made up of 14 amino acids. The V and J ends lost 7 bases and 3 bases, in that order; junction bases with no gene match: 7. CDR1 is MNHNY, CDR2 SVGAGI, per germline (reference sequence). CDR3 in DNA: TGTGCCAGCATCATTCAGGGGGCAGACACTGAAGCTTTCTTT. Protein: CASIIQGADTEAFF.

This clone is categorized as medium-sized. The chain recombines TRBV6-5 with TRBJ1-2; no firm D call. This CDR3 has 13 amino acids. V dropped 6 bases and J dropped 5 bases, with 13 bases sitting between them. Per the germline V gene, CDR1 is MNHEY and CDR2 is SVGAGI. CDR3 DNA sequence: TGTGCCAGCAGCGACGGGATATATTATGGCTACACCTTC. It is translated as CASSDGIYYGYTF.

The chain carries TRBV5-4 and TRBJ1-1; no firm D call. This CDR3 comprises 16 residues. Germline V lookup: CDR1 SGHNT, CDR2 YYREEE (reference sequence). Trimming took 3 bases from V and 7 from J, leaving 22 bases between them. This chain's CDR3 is CASSSISGVDYGEAFF. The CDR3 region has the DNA TGTGCCAGCAGCTCAATTTCTGGGGTGGACTATGGTGAAGCTTTCTTT.

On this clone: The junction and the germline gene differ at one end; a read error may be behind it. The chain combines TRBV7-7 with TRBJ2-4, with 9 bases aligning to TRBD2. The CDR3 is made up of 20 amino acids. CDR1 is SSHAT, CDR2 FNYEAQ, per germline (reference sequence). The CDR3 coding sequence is TGTGCTAGCAGCTCAGACCCTCTAGCGGGGTTGGGGTCTACCAAAAACATTCAGTACTTC. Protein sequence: CASSSDPLAGLGSTKNIQYF.

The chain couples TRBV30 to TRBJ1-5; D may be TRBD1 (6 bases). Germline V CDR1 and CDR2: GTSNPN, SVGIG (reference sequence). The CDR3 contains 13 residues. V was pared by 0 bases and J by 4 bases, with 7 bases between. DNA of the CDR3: TGTGCCTGGAGTGTAGGACAGAATCAGCCCCAGCATTTT. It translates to CAWSVGQNQPQHF. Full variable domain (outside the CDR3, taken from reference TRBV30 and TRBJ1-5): SQTIHQWPATLVQPVGSPLSLECTVEGTSNPNLYWYRQAAGRGLQLLFYSVGIGQISSEVPQNLSASRPQDRQFILSSKKLLLSDSGFYLCAWSVGQNQPQHFGDGTRLSIL.

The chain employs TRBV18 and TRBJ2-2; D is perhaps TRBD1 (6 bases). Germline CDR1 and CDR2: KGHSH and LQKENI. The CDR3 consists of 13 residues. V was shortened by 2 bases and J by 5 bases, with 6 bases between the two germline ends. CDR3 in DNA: TGTGCCAGCTCACCAAGGGGGACCGGGGAGCTGTTTTTT. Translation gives CASSPRGTGELFF.

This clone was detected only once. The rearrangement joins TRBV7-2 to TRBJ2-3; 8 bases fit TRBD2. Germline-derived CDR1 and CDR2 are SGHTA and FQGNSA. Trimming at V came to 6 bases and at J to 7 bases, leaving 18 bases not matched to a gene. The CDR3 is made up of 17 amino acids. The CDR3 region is CASRRGGWRGERNTQYF. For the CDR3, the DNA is TGTGCCAGCAGACGGGGGGGTTGGCGGGGGGAGCGAAATACGCAGTATTTT.

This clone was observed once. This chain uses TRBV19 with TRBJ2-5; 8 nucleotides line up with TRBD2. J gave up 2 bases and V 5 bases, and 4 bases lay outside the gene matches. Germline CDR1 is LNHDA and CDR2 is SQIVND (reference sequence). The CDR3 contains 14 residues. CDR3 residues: CASSQTSGQETQYF. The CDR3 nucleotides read TGTGCCAGTAGTCAAACTAGCGGACAAGAGACCCAGTACTTC.

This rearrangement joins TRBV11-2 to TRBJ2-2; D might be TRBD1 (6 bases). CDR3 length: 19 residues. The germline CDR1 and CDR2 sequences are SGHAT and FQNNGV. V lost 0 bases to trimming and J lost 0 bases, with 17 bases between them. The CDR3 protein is CASSLERLWTAANTGELFF. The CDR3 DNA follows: TGTGCCAGCAGCTTAGAGCGATTATGGACAGCCGCGAACACCGGGGAGCTGTTTTTT.